The clone carrying this TCR beta chain was observed a few times. Its antigen is not known. MiXCR, applied by TCRdb to the 5' RACE reads, yields one record per CDR3 protein. Of around 280,000 distinct CDR3 sequences listed, about 8.3% are singletons. All of the donors were Caucasians in good health. The sample originates from a study of identical twins. CDR3 size: 13 residues. CDR1 is SQVTM and CDR2 is ANQGSEA in the germline V gene. V was clipped by 8 bases and J by 1 base, with 13 bases between them. Overall study results and limits: Memory repertoires lacked the insertion deficit that abundant cord blood beta clonotypes showed. Low generation probability was overrepresented in out-of-frame alpha sequences shared by twins. Cross-sectional statistics, not tracking of the same donors, supported the conclusions.

Separately, the same data were catalogued under a study of yellow fever vaccine responses in identical twins.

This TCR came from a woman in her late teens or twenties in good health. Material for sequencing was memory (CD45RO+) T cells sorted from blood. This chain joins TRBV29-1 and TRBJ2-3; D not resolved. CDR3 DNA sequence: TGCAGCTCAAGCCCGTTAGGCACAGATACGCAGTATTTT. Protein: CSSSPLGTDTQYF.